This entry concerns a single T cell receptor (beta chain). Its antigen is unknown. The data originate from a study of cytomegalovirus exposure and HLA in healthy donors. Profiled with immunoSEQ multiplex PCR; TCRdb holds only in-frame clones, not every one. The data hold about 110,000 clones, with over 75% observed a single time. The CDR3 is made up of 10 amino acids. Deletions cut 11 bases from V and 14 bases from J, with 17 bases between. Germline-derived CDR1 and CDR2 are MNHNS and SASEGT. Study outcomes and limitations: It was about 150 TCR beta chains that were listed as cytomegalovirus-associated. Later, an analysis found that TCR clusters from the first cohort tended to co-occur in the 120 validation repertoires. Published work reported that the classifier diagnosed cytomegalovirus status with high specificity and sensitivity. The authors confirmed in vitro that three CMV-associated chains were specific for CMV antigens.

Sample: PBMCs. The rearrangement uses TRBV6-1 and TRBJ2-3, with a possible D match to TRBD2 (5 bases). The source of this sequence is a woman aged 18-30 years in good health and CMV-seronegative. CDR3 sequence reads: CAPAVVYVYF. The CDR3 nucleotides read TGTGCCCCAGCGGTAGTGTATGTGTATTTT.